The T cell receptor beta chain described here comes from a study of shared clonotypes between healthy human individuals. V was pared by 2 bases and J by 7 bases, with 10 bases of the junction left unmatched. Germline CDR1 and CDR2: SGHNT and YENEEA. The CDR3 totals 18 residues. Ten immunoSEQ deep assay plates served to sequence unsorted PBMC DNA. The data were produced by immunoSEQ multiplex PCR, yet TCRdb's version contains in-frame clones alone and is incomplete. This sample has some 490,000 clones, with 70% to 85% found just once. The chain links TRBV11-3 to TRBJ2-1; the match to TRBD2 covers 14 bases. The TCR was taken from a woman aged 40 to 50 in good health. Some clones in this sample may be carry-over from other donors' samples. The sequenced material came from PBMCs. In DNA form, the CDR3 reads TGTGCCAGCAGCTTATCGGGGACTAGCGGGAGTGGAGGGAATGAGCAGTTCTTC. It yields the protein CASSLSGTSGSGGNEQFF.